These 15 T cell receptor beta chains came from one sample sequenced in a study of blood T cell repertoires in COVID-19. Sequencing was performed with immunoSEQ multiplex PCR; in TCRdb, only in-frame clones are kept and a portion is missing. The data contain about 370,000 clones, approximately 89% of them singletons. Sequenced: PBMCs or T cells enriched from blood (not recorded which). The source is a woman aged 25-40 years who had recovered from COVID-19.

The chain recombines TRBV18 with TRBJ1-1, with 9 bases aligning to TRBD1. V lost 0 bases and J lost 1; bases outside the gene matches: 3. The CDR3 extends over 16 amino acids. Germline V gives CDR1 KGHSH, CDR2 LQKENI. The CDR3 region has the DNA TGTGCCAGCTCACCACCATGGACAGGGGAGAACACTGAAGCTTTCTTT. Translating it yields CASSPPWTGENTEAFF. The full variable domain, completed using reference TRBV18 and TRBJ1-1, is NAGVMQNPRHLVRRRGQEARLRCSPMKGHSHVYWYRQLPEEGLKFMVYLQKENIIDESGMPKERFSAEFPKEGPSILRIQQVVRGDSAAYFCASSPPWTGENTEAFFGQGTRLTVV.

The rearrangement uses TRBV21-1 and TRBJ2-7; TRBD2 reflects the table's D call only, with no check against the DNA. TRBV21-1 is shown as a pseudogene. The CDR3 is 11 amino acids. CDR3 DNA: TGTGCCAGCAGCACTCCCTACGAGCAGTACTTC. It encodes CASSTPYEQYF.

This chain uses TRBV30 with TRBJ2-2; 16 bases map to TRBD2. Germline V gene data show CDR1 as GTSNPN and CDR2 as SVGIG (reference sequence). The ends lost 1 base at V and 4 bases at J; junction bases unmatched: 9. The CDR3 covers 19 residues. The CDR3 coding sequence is TGTGCCTGGAGTGGGGTCCCGGGACTAGCGGGAGGGCGCACCGGGGAGCTGTTTTTT. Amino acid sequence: CAWSGVPGLAGGRTGELFF.

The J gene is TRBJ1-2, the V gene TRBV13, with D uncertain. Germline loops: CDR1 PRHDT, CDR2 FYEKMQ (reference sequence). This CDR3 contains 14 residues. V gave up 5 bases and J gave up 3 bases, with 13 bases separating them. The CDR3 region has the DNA TGTGCCAGCAGCCCAGTCAGGATTCACTATGGCTACACCTTC. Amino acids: CASSPVRIHYGYTF.

CDR3 residues: CASSWTSREDTQYF. CDR3 nucleotide sequence: TGTGCCAGCAGTTGGACTAGCCGGGAGGATACGCAGTATTTT. The chain uses TRBV2 and TRBJ2-3; 8 bases line up with TRBD2. V lost 5 bases to trimming and J lost 6 bases; unmatched junction nucleotides: 7. Per the germline V gene, CDR1 is SNHLY and CDR2 is FYNNEI. This CDR3 spans 14 amino acids.

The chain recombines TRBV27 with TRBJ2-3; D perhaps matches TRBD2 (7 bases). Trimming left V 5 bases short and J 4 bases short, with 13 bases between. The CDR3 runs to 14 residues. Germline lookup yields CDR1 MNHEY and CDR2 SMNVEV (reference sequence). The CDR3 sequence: CASSDGGAADTQYF. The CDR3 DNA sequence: TGTGCCAGCAGTGATGGGGGGGCCGCAGATACGCAGTATTTT.

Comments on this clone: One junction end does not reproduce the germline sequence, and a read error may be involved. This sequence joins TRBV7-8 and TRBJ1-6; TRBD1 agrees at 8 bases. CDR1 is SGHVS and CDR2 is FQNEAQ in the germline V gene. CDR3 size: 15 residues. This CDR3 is CASSLAGGKNSPLHF. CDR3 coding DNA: TGTGCCAGCAGCCTAGCAGGGGGCAAGAATTCACCCCTCCACTTT.

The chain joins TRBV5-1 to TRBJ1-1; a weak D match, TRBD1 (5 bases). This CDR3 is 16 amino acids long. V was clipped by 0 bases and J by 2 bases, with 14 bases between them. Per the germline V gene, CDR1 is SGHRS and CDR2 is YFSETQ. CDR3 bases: TGCGCCAGCAGCTTGGGGTCCCGGGGGGGAAACACTGAAGCTTTCTTT. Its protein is CASSLGSRGGNTEAFF.

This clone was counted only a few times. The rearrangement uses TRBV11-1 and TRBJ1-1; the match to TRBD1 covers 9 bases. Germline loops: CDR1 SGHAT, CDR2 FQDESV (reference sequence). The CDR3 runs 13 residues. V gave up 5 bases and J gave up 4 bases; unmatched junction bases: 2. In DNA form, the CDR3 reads TGTGCCAGCAGCCTGGACAGGGGCACTGAAGCTTTCTTT. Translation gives CASSLDRGTEAFF. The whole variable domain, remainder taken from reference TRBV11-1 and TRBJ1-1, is EAEVAQSPRYKITEKSQAVAFWCDPISGHATLYWYRQILGQGPELLVQFQDESVVDDSQLPKDRFSAERLKGVDSTLKIQPAELGDSAMYLCASSLDRGTEAFFGQGTRLTVV.

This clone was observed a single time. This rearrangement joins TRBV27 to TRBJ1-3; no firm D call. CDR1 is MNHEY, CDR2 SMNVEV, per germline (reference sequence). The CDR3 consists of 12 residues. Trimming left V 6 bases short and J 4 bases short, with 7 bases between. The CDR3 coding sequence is TGTGCCAGCAGATCTGTCGGAAACACCATATATTTT. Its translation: CASRSVGNTIYF.

The CDR3 spells CAIGSASSGWHKETQYF. As DNA, the CDR3 is TGTGCCATCGGCAGCGCTAGCTCCGGGTGGCATAAAGAGACCCAGTACTTC. V usage is TRBV10-3 and J usage is TRBJ2-5; a weak D match, TRBD2 (5 bases). CDR3 length: 17 residues. The V gene's germline CDR1 is ENHRY and CDR2 SYGVKD. Deletions cut 8 bases from V and 3 bases from J, with 25 bases between.

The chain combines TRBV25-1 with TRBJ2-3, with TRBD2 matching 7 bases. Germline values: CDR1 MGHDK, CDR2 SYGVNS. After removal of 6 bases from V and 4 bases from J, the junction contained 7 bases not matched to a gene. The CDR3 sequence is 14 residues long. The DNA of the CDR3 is TGTGCCAGCAGGGGCCGGGGGGAAGCAGATACGCAGTATTTT. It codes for CASRGRGEADTQYF.

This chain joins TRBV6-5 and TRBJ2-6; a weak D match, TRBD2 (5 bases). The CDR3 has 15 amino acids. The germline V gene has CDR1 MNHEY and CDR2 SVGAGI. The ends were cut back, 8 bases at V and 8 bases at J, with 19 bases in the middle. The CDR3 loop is CASLLRLFGTNVLTF. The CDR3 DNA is TGTGCCAGCTTATTGCGGCTTTTCGGGACCAACGTCCTGACTTTC.

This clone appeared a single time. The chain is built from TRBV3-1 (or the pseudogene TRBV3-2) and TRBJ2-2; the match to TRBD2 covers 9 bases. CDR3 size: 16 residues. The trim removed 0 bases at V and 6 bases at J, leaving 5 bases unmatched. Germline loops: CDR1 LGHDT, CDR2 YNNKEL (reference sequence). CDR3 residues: CASSQETGTSPGELFF. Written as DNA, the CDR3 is TGTGCCAGCAGCCAAGAGACTGGGACTAGCCCCGGGGAGCTGTTTTTT.

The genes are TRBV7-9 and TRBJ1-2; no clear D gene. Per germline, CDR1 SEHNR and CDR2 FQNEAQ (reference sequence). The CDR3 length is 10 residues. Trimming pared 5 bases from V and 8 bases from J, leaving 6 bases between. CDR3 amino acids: CASSIRGYTF. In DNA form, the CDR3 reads TGTGCCAGCAGCATCAGAGGCTACACCTTC.